One sample yielded the 5 T cell receptor beta chains listed below, sequenced in a study of T cells in women clearing cervical HPV infection. Profiling relied on immunoSEQ multiplex PCR, and the TCRdb table lists in-frame clones only, not all of them. The sample's table shows 28,000 or so clones. Specimen: blood buffy coat. These receptor sequences come from a woman aged 18 to 75 with a cervical HPV16 infection that either progressed to CIN3+ or cleared (not recorded which).

With regard to this clone: Read sequence stops 3 residues before the CDR3 end, and the germline J gene provides the missing end. The chain joins TRBV7-9 to TRBJ1-2, with D unresolved. The CDR3 has 13 amino acids. The germline gives CDR1 SEHNR, CDR2 FQNEAQ (reference sequence). The CDR3 bases that were read are TGTGCCAGCAGCGAGACTAGCACAGATACC. Protein sequence: CASSETSTDT. The whole CDR3 protein is CASSETSTDTYTF.

As regards this clone: The CDR3 is cut off 3 residues early in the read; its end comes from the germline J gene. J is TRBJ1-1 and V is TRBV5-1; 9 nucleotides match TRBD1. The CDR3 contains 15 residues. Germline loops: CDR1 SGHRS, CDR2 YFSETQ. V trimming: 4 bases; J trimming: 2 bases; junction bases outside the gene matches: 6. CDR3 amino acids: CASSETQGANTEAFF. The sequenced CDR3 bases are TGCGCCAGCAGCGAAACACAGGGGGCAAACACTGAA.

With respect to this clone: At one end, the junction sequence differs from germline, possibly due to a read error. The DNA ends 3 residues before the CDR3 does, and the rest of the CDR3 is filled in from the germline J gene. This rearrangement joins TRBV4-2 to TRBJ2-1, with 10 bases fitting TRBD2. Germline-derived CDR1 and CDR2 are LGHNA and YNFKEQ. The CDR3 runs to 16 residues. The CDR3 reads CASSQDLAGDYNEQFF. Incomplete CDR3 DNA: TGCGCCAGCAGCCAAGATCTAGCGGGGGACTACAATGAG.

Notes on this clone: The DNA ends 3 residues before the CDR3 does, and the rest of the CDR3 is filled in from the germline J gene. The V gene is TRBV2, the J gene TRBJ2-1; 11 bases align to TRBD2. Germline CDR1 is SNHLY and CDR2 is FYNNEI. The CDR3 contains 15 residues. Trimming cost V 7 bases and J 8 bases; bases outside gene matches: 10. CDR3 sequence reads: CASTWGLADSDEQFF. CDR3 DNA (partial): TGTGCCAGCACCTGGGGACTAGCGGACTCAGATGAG.

As to this clone: The CDR3 is cut off 3 residues early in the read; its end comes from the germline J gene. V gene TRBV12-3 or TRBV12-4 combines with J gene TRBJ1-5; possible D gene TRBD1, 6 bases. The V end lost 8 bases, the J end lost 2 bases, and 7 bases lay between the germline ends. This CDR3 contains 12 residues. The CDR3 here is CASRTGNQPQHF. CDR3 DNA, as far as it was read: TGTGCCAGCCGGACAGGCAATCAGCCC.